What follows are 20 T cell receptor beta chains derived from one specimen sequenced in a study of blood T cell repertoires in COVID-19. Repertoires were generated with immunoSEQ multiplex PCR, while TCRdb's copy carries only in-frame clones and drops some. The data hold 150,000 to 200,000 clones, with 80% to 90% observed a single time. The specimen sequenced was peripheral blood. Receptors were obtained from a woman in her fifties or sixties who had recovered from COVID-19.

This chain joins TRBV3-1 (or the pseudogene TRBV3-2) and TRBJ2-2; the D is unclear. In germline, CDR1 is LGHDT, CDR2 YNNKEL (reference sequence). The V end lost 1 base, the J end lost 3 bases, and 6 bases lay between the germline ends. This CDR3 has 14 residues. The CDR3 region is CASSQAPDTGELFF. CDR3 in DNA: TGTGCCAGCAGCCAAGCCCCAGACACCGGGGAGCTGTTTTTT.

This chain connects TRBV30 to TRBJ2-3, with 9 bases fitting TRBD1. This CDR3 is built from 15 residues. Germline V gene sequence: CDR1 GTSNPN, CDR2 SVGIG (reference sequence). V lost 2 bases, J lost 5 bases, and 8 bases stayed unmatched. CDR3 nucleotides: TGTGCCTGGAGTCGGACGGGGGGACAGGGAGATACGCAGTATTTT. It specifies CAWSRTGGQGDTQYF.

A single count supports this clone. The V gene is TRBV5-1, the J gene TRBJ2-5, with TRBD1 matching over 7 bases. After removal of 5 bases from V and 0 bases from J, the junction contained 4 bases not matched to a gene. There are 14 residues in the CDR3. The germline V gene has CDR1 SGHRS and CDR2 YFSETQ. CDR3 residues: CASRLTGDQETQYF. As DNA, the CDR3 is TGCGCCAGCAGGCTCACAGGGGACCAAGAGACCCAGTACTTC.

V usage is TRBV4-1 and J usage is TRBJ2-3; 10 bases are a match to TRBD2. The CDR3 is 16 amino acids. CDR1 is MGHRA, CDR2 YSYEKL, per germline. J was trimmed by 4 bases and V by 2 bases; bases with no gene match: 6. The CDR3 protein is CASSQTGTSAADTQYF. CDR3 bases: TGCGCCAGCAGCCAAACCGGGACTAGCGCCGCAGATACGCAGTATTTT.

This clone has just one count. This chain uses TRBV6-1 with TRBJ1-5, with a possible D match to TRBD1 (6 bases). Trimming removed 2 bases from V and 7 bases from J, with 12 bases in between. The CDR3 sequence is 14 residues long. CDR1 MNHNS and CDR2 SASEGT come from the germline V gene. CDR3 sequence (DNA): TGTGCCAGCAGTGAAATACAGGGAGAACAGCCCCAGCATTTT. Translation: CASSEIQGEQPQHF.

The gene calls are TRBV5-5 and TRBJ1-1; 12 bases line up with TRBD1. V was pared by 3 bases and J by 1 base, with 7 bases of the junction left unmatched. The CDR3 covers 17 residues. The V gene's germline CDR1 is SGHKS and CDR2 YYEKEE (reference sequence). The CDR3 nucleotides read TGTGCCAGCAGCTCGGGAACGGGACAGGGGGCGAACACTGAAGCTTTCTTT. This codes for CASSSGTGQGANTEAFF.

This rearrangement joins TRBV3-1 (or the pseudogene TRBV3-2) to TRBJ1-5, with TRBD1 matching over 9 bases. With V trimmed by 6 bases and J by 6 bases, 3 bases remained unmatched. CDR3 size: 13 residues. CDR1 and CDR2 from the germline V gene are LGHDT and YNNKEL (reference sequence). This CDR3 is CASSPDRGQPQHF. The CDR3 DNA follows: TGTGCCAGCAGTCCGGACAGGGGTCAGCCCCAGCATTTT.

V and J are TRBV27 and TRBJ1-2; D not resolved. V lost 0 bases to trimming and J lost 2 bases, with 10 bases between them. The CDR3 totals 15 residues. The germline gives CDR1 MNHEY, CDR2 SMNVEV (reference sequence). CDR3 in DNA: TGTGCCAGCAGTTTATCTGCTCTCGGGAACTATGGCTACACCTTC. Its translation is CASSLSALGNYGYTF.

This clone has only one observation. The chain carries TRBV5-6 and TRBJ2-5; D possibly corresponds to TRBD1 (5 bases). Trimming took off 4 bases at V and 4 bases at J, with 8 bases between the two ends. Germline CDR1 is SGHDT and CDR2 is YYEEEE. This CDR3 contains 12 residues. The chain's CDR3 is CASSGHRETQYF. The CDR3 nucleotides are TGTGCCAGCAGCGGACATCGAGAGACCCAGTACTTC. Complete variable domain (other parts from reference TRBV5-6 and TRBJ2-5): DAGVTQSPTHLIKTRGQQVTLRCSPKSGHDTVSWYQQALGQGPQFIFQYYEEEERQRGNFPDRFSGHQFPNYSSELNVNALLLGDSALYLCASSGHRETQYFGPGTRLLVL.

This clone was recorded a few times. The chain recombines TRBV7-9 with TRBJ2-7; 12 positions match TRBD1. The germline gives CDR1 SEHNR, CDR2 FQNEAQ (reference sequence). Germline trimming cut 5 bases from V and 5 bases from J; bases unmatched to any gene: 10. CDR3 size: 16 residues. CDR3: CASSVHGTGGTNEQYF. The CDR3 coding sequence is TGTGCCAGCAGCGTGCACGGGACAGGGGGCACGAACGAGCAGTACTTC.

This rearrangement joins TRBV11-2 to TRBJ1-1, with D perhaps TRBD1 (6 bases). The germline V gene has CDR1 SGHAT and CDR2 FQNNGV. V lost 1 base and J 4 bases, leaving 13 bases between the germline ends. The CDR3 contains 15 residues. The CDR3 coding sequence is TGTGCCAGCAGCTTAGTAGCAGGGGAGTTCACTGAAGCTTTCTTT. The encoded protein is CASSLVAGEFTEAFF.

V and J are TRBV2 and TRBJ1-2; a weak D match, TRBD1 (5 bases). Germline CDR1 is SNHLY and CDR2 is FYNNEI. V was cut by 5 bases and J by 4 bases, with 11 bases left in between. This CDR3 is built from 13 residues. This CDR3 is CASSQGPSYGYTF. The CDR3 DNA reads as TGTGCCAGCAGTCAGGGTCCAAGCTATGGCTACACCTTC.

The chain couples TRBV4-1 to TRBJ2-3; no firm D call. This CDR3 comprises 17 residues. V gave up 1 base and J gave up 2 bases, with 16 bases separating them. Germline V gene sequence: CDR1 MGHRA, CDR2 YSYEKL. CDR3 residues: CASSQARGQSSTDTQYF. CDR3 bases: TGCGCCAGCAGCCAAGCTCGTGGCCAGTCGTCCACAGATACGCAGTATTTT.

The J gene is TRBJ1-1, the V gene TRBV15, with D unclear. In germline, CDR1 is LNHNV, CDR2 YYDKDF (reference sequence). V was cut by 5 bases and J by 4 bases, with 17 bases left in between. The CDR3 runs 15 residues. CDR3 region: CATSPRIVSVTEAFF. In DNA, the CDR3 is TGTGCCACCAGCCCACGGATCGTAAGCGTCACTGAAGCTTTCTTT.

CDR3 coding DNA: TGCGCCAGCAGCTTGGCGGGGACTAGCGACAATGAGCAGTTCTTC. Translated: CASSLAGTSDNEQFF. The chain couples TRBV5-1 to TRBJ2-1; 10 positions agree with TRBD2. This CDR3 spans 15 amino acids. The J segment lost 5 bases and the V segment lost 0 bases, leaving 2 bases of the junction unmatched. CDR1 is SGHRS, CDR2 YFSETQ, per germline.

The rearrangement uses TRBV28 and TRBJ1-5, with D unresolved. The CDR3 extends over 12 amino acids. The germline CDR1 and CDR2 sequences are MDHEN and SYDVKM. The CDR3: CAVNSRHQPQHF. The CDR3 DNA sequence: TGTGCGGTAAACAGCCGTCATCAGCCCCAGCATTTT.

The chain links TRBV5-4 to TRBJ2-1; 9 bases fit TRBD1. The CDR3 contains 17 residues. With V trimmed by 1 base and J by 3 bases, 8 bases remained unmatched. Per germline, CDR1 SGHNT and CDR2 YYREEE (reference sequence). This chain's CDR3 is CASSLLLGQGYYNEQFF. In DNA form, the CDR3 reads TGTGCCAGCAGCTTGCTCTTGGGACAGGGTTACTACAATGAGCAGTTCTTC.

The V and J genes are TRBV7-9 and TRBJ1-6; maybe TRBD1 (5 bases). Trimming stripped 2 bases from V and 5 bases from J, with 10 bases between. This CDR3 is built from 15 residues. Looked up from germline, CDR1 is SEHNR and CDR2 is FQNEAQ (reference sequence). The CDR3 region is CASSLLGRDNSPLHF. The CDR3 coding sequence is TGTGCCAGCAGCTTATTAGGCAGGGATAATTCACCCCTCCACTTT. Complete variable domain (other parts from reference TRBV7-9 and TRBJ1-6): DTGVSQNPRHKITKRGQNVTFRCDPISEHNRLYWYRQTLGQGPEFLTYFQNEAQLEKSRLLSDRFSAERPKGSFSTLEIQRTEQGDSAMYLCASSLLGRDNSPLHFGNGTRLTVT.

This rearrangement joins TRBV27 to TRBJ2-1; D unresolved. Trimming took 8 bases from V and 7 from J, leaving 18 bases between them. Per germline, CDR1 MNHEY and CDR2 SMNVEV (reference sequence). This CDR3 has 14 residues. As DNA, the CDR3 is TGTGCCAGCTCCTCCCTCGACTCGAGGAATGAGCAGTTCTTC. Translation gives CASSSLDSRNEQFF.

This clone has more than one count but fewer than ten. The chain links TRBV28 to TRBJ2-1, with 8 bases aligning to TRBD1. The germline V gene encodes CDR1 MDHEN and CDR2 SYDVKM. This CDR3 is built from 15 residues. V gave up 5 bases and J gave up 10 bases; unmatched junction bases: 13. The DNA of the CDR3 is TGTGCCAGCAGTCCCGCCTCAACAGGGGGAAGGGAGCAGTTCTTC. Residues: CASSPASTGGREQFF.